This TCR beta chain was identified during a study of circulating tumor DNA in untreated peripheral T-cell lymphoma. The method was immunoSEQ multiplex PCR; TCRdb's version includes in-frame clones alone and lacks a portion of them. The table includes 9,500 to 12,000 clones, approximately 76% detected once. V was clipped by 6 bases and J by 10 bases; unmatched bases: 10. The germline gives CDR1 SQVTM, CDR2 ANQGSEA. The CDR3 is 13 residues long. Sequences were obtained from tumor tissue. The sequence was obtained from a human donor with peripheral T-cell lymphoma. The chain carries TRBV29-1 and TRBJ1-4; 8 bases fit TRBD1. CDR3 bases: TGCAGCGTGGGGACAGGTGCCGGATTAAAACTGTTTTTT. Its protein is CSVGTGAGLKLFF.